This T cell receptor (beta chain) was identified during a study of T cell changes during pregnancy in multiple sclerosis. Germline loops: CDR1 SGHVS, CDR2 FNYEAQ. The V and J ends lost 5 bases and 5 bases respectively, with 8 bases between them. The CDR3 is 12 amino acids. The protocol was immunoSEQ multiplex PCR, while the TCRdb copy is restricted to in-frame clones and leaves out a portion. The sample yields some 69,000 clones, just over 90% seen once. Sequenced material: peripheral blood, taken in the second trimester of pregnancy. The V gene is TRBV7-6, the J gene TRBJ2-3; D not certain. The clonotype originates from a female donor in good health, enrolled as a control in a pregnancy study. The CDR3 loop reads CASSQLGDTQYF. The CDR3 bases are TGTGCCAGCAGCCAACTCGGAGATACGCAGTATTTT.